Below are 19 T cell receptor beta chains sequenced from a single sample in a study of T cells in tuberculosis. Profiling relied on immunoSEQ multiplex PCR, and the TCRdb table lists in-frame clones only, not all of them. The table shows more than 30,000 clones, with about 82% occurring only once. Time point of the sample: new active TB diagnosis, blood taken before or within 7 days of starting treatment. The material was PBMCs, obtained at tuberculosis diagnosis. Receptors originate from an adult with tuberculosis.

This clone was seen a handful of times. This chain uses TRBV6-4 with TRBJ2-3; D is unresolved. Trimming took off 3 bases at V and 1 base at J, with 8 bases between the two ends. The length of the CDR3 is 14 residues. Germline V gene lookup returns CDR1 MRHNA and CDR2 SNTAGT. CDR3 sequence (DNA): TGTGCCAGCAGTGATGAGGTGGGCACAGATACGCAGTATTTT. Translated, it gives CASSDEVGTDTQYF.

The chain employs TRBV2 and TRBJ2-5, with 8 nucleotides matching TRBD1. With 7 bases clipped from V and 2 bases from J, the junction kept 9 bases outside the gene matches. The CDR3 runs to 15 residues. CDR1 SNHLY and CDR2 FYNNEI come from the germline V gene. The CDR3 DNA reads TGTGCCAGCAACCAACAGGGGGGCGGACAAGAGACCCAGTACTTC. This sequence encodes CASNQQGGGQETQYF. The full variable domain, rest sourced from reference TRBV2 and TRBJ2-5, is EPEVTQTPSHQVTQMGQEVILRCVPISNHLYFYWYRQILGQKVEFLVSFYNNEISEKSEIFDDQFSVERPDGSNFTLKIRSTKLEDSAMYFCASNQQGGGQETQYFGPGTRLLVL.

CDR3 coding DNA: TGTGCCAGCAGCTTGGGTCGACAACCCACAGATACGCAGTATTTT. As protein: CASSLGRQPTDTQYF. The gene calls are TRBV5-4 and TRBJ2-3; no definite D call. Trimming pared 0 bases from V and 2 bases from J, leaving 10 bases between. Germline V gene sequence: CDR1 SGHNT, CDR2 YYREEE (reference sequence). CDR3 length: 15 amino acids. Full variable domain (remainder filled in from reference TRBV5-4 and TRBJ2-3): ETGVTQSPTHLIKTRGQQVTLRCSSQSGHNTVSWYQQALGQGPQFIFQYYREEENGRGNFPPRFSGLQFPNYSSELNVNALELDDSALYLCASSLGRQPTDTQYFGPGTRLTVL.

This clone appeared a few times. The rearrangement joins TRBV21-1 to TRBJ1-1; TRBD1 reflects the table's D call only, with no check against the DNA. TRBV21-1 represents a pseudogene. This CDR3 has 17 amino acids. CDR3: CASSKDQGAKRDTEAFF. The DNA of the CDR3 is TGTGCCAGCAGCAAAGATCAGGGGGCTAAGAGGGACACTGAAGCTTTCTTT.

The chain combines TRBV19 with TRBJ1-2; D is undetermined. Trimming took 7 bases from V and 4 from J, leaving 10 bases between them. The CDR3 runs to 12 residues. Germline V lookup: CDR1 LNHDA, CDR2 SQIVND (reference sequence). DNA for the CDR3: TGTGCCAGTATGGAGACGGTCTATGGCTACACCTTC. Protein: CASMETVYGYTF.

This chain joins TRBV19 and TRBJ2-1; maybe TRBD2 (6 bases). The CDR3 spans 14 residues. Trimming took off 3 bases at V and 6 bases at J, with 12 bases between the two ends. In germline, CDR1 is LNHDA, CDR2 SQIVND (reference sequence). The CDR3 spells CASSMWDLINEQFF. CDR3 in DNA: TGTGCCAGTAGTATGTGGGACTTGATCAATGAGCAGTTCTTC.

The rearrangement links TRBV6-5 to TRBJ1-5, with 10 positions matching TRBD1. From germline, CDR1 is MNHEY and CDR2 SVGAGI. The trim removed 5 bases at V and 6 bases at J, leaving 7 bases unmatched. The CDR3 has 15 amino acids. Here the CDR3 reads CASSPGTGEVQPQHF. CDR3 sequence (DNA): TGTGCCAGCAGTCCCGGGACAGGGGAGGTTCAGCCCCAGCATTTT.

This chain joins TRBV5-6 and TRBJ1-4, with D possibly being TRBD1 (6 bases). CDR1 and CDR2 (germline): SGHDT, YYEEEE. This CDR3 spans 17 amino acids. Trimming left V 0 bases short and J 3 bases short, with 15 bases between. The CDR3 region has the DNA TGTGCCAGCAGCTTGGTACAGGGCGAGCGACCTAATGAAAAACTGTTTTTT. This encodes CASSLVQGERPNEKLFF.

This chain connects TRBV10-1 to TRBJ2-2, with D possibly being TRBD2 (6 bases). CDR1 and CDR2 from the germline V gene are WNHNN and SYGVQD (reference sequence). This CDR3 has 13 amino acids. V lost 6 bases, J lost 4 bases, and 9 bases lay in between. The CDR3 region has the DNA TGCGCCAGCAGGGGGGGTCGCACCGGGGAGCTGTTTTTT. This gives the protein CASRGGRTGELFF.

V gene TRBV25-1 combines with J gene TRBJ2-3; 9 bases line up with TRBD2. Germline V gives CDR1 MGHDK, CDR2 SYGVNS. The CDR3 contains 15 residues. V dropped 5 bases and J dropped 3; count of bases not matched to a gene: 6. In nucleotides, the CDR3 is TGTGCCAGCAGTCCGATAGCGGGAGTGACAGATACGCAGTATTTT. Protein: CASSPIAGVTDTQYF.

The chain carries TRBV19 and TRBJ1-5; D uncertain. The CDR3 sequence is 16 residues long. Germline V CDR1 and CDR2: LNHDA, SQIVND (reference sequence). The V gene lost 6 bases and the J gene lost 0 bases, with 15 bases spanning the gap. CDR3 in amino acids: CASRTRRSLSNQPQHF. DNA of the CDR3: TGTGCCAGTAGAACGAGGAGATCTCTTAGCAATCAGCCCCAGCATTTT.

V and J are TRBV28 and TRBJ1-2; D possibly corresponds to TRBD1 (6 bases). Between the trimmed V and J ends, which lost 1 base and 6 bases, there was a span of 12 bases. This CDR3 is 14 amino acids long. Germline V gene sequence: CDR1 MDHEN, CDR2 SYDVKM. The CDR3 nucleotides are TGTGCCAGCAGTTTATACGGAGGGGGGGATGGCTACACCTTC. It translates to CASSLYGGGDGYTF.

The V and J genes are TRBV29-1 and TRBJ1-2, with D perhaps matching TRBD1 (5 bases). Germline lookup yields CDR1 SQVTM and CDR2 ANQGSEA. The CDR3 totals 10 residues. Trimming stripped 3 bases from V and 8 bases from J, with 7 bases between. In DNA form, the CDR3 reads TGCAGCGTTGATCAGGGAGGCTACACCTTC. This codes for CSVDQGGYTF.

The V call is TRBV20-1, the J call TRBJ2-5; D call uncertain. Between the trimmed V and J ends, which lost 8 bases and 5 bases, there was a span of 12 bases. The CDR3 is made up of 11 amino acids. Germline V gives CDR1 DFQATT, CDR2 SNEGSKA (reference sequence). DNA for the CDR3: TGCAGTACCAGGTTACGGGAGACCCAGTACTTC. The encoded protein is CSTRLRETQYF.

V usage is TRBV28 and J usage is TRBJ1-1; 7 nucleotides agree with TRBD1. Germline CDR1 is MDHEN and CDR2 is SYDVKM. V lost 1 base and J lost 3; bases outside the gene matches: 14. CDR3 length: 18 residues. CDR3 DNA: TGTGCCAGCAGTTTATACCCCCGGACAGGATCCTGGGACACTGAAGCTTTCTTT. Amino acid sequence: CASSLYPRTGSWDTEAFF.

V and J are TRBV18 and TRBJ2-3; 12 nucleotides align to TRBD2. The CDR3 is 17 residues long. V was clipped by 5 bases and J by 6 bases; unmatched bases: 12. The germline gives CDR1 KGHSH, CDR2 LQKENI. CDR3 bases: TGTGCCAGCTCAGATCGACTAGCGGGAGCCACGCGCGATACGCAGTATTTT. It specifies CASSDRLAGATRDTQYF.

Concerning this clone: It is unclear where the CDR3 begins or ends on the DNA, so no DNA is shown, and the CDR3 is as TCRdb lists it. V and J are TRBV1 and TRBJ2-3; whether TRBD2, the table's D call, matches the DNA was not checked. TRBV1 is flagged as a pseudogene. The CDR3 length is 18 residues, termini included. CDR3 residues: CTSSPKVASGSSTDTQYF.

The rearrangement links TRBV19 to TRBJ1-2; D gene uncertain. This CDR3 has 14 residues. V was cut by 7 bases and J by 4 bases, with 16 bases left in between. CDR1 is LNHDA and CDR2 is SQIVND in the germline V gene (reference sequence). CDR3 in DNA: TGTGCCAGTAAGTCCAACCGAGACACCTATGGCTACACCTTC. Its protein is CASKSNRDTYGYTF.

The chain couples TRBV10-3 to TRBJ1-2, with 10 bases lining up with TRBD1. The CDR3 extends over 16 amino acids. Germline trimming cut 5 bases from V and 1 base from J; bases unmatched to any gene: 7. Germline loops: CDR1 ENHRY, CDR2 SYGVKD. The CDR3 reads CAISSGTGADNYGYTF. The CDR3 bases are TGTGCCATCAGTTCCGGGACAGGGGCTGATAACTATGGCTACACCTTC.